A single sample gave rise to the 12 T cell receptor beta chains below, sequenced in a study of blood T cell repertoires in COVID-19. The protocol was immunoSEQ multiplex PCR, while the TCRdb copy is restricted to in-frame clones and leaves out a portion. The table records 150,000 to 200,000 clones, approximately 86% of them present only once. What was sequenced was peripheral blood. The receptors were sampled from a man aged 55 to 69 with COVID-19, enrolled during active disease.

This clone was observed a single time. The chain joins TRBV5-5 to TRBJ2-1, with a possible D match to TRBD2 (5 bases). Germline lookup yields CDR1 SGHKS and CDR2 YYEKEE (reference sequence). V was trimmed by 4 bases and J by 0 bases, leaving 11 bases between them. This CDR3 is 15 amino acids long. CDR3 sequence reads: CASSPTRGSYNEQFF. The CDR3 coding sequence is TGTGCCAGCAGCCCCACCCGGGGCTCCTACAATGAGCAGTTCTTC.

The CDR3 DNA is TGTGCCAGCAGCTTAGAAGGCCAGGCGAGCACCATATATTTT. Translating it yields CASSLEGQASTIYF. The chain recombines TRBV11-2 with TRBJ1-3, with unresolved D. The germline gives CDR1 SGHAT, CDR2 FQNNGV. CDR3 length: 14 amino acids. Trimming pared 0 bases from V and 9 bases from J, leaving 12 bases between.

The chain is built from TRBV7-2 and TRBJ1-6, with TRBD1 matching over 7 bases. With 1 base clipped from V and 7 bases from J, the junction kept 4 bases outside the gene matches. Germline values: CDR1 SGHTA, CDR2 FQGNSA. The CDR3 spans 15 residues. CDR3 DNA sequence: TGTGCCAGCAGCTTAGACGACAGGGTGAATTCACCCCTCCACTTT. Amino acids: CASSLDDRVNSPLHF.

V is TRBV5-4 and J is TRBJ1-2; the D gene is possibly TRBD1 (6 bases). Germline CDR1 and CDR2: SGHNT and YYREEE (reference sequence). Trimming removed 5 bases at V and 1 base at J, with 15 bases between. The CDR3 has 15 residues. The CDR3 DNA follows: TGTGCCAGCAGTCCTCCGGGGGGCCTTAACTATGGCTACACCTTC. Translating gives CASSPPGGLNYGYTF.

V and J are TRBV28 and TRBJ2-2; the D gene is possibly TRBD2 (7 bases). The CDR3 consists of 15 residues. With 6 bases removed from V and 2 bases from J, the gap between germline ends came to 13 bases. In germline, CDR1 is MDHEN, CDR2 SYDVKM. In DNA, the CDR3 is TGTGCCAGCAGCCCGGGGGGCGTTAACACCGGGGAGCTGTTTTTT. Residues: CASSPGGVNTGELFF.

The rearrangement joins TRBV6-2 or TRBV6-3 to TRBJ2-7; possibly TRBD2 for D (6 bases). Germline V lookup: CDR1 MNHEY, CDR2 SVGEGT. This CDR3 comprises 14 residues. Trimming took 6 bases from V and 9 from J, leaving 21 bases between them. The CDR3, as DNA: TGTGCCAGCAGCGTACTGGAGGGGCGTTTGGGGCAGTACTTC. Its translation: CASSVLEGRLGQYF.

The rearrangement uses TRBV14 and TRBJ2-3; D gene ambiguous. CDR3 length: 12 amino acids. The V end was cut by 5 bases, the J end by 5 bases, with 8 bases between. The germline CDR1 and CDR2 sequences are SGHDN and FVKESK. CDR3 amino acids: CASSTTGDTQYF. CDR3 sequence (DNA): TGTGCCAGCAGCACGACTGGAGATACGCAGTATTTT.

The V and J genes are TRBV9 and TRBJ1-5, with a weak D call TRBD1 (5 bases). The V end was cut by 0 bases, the J end by 2 bases, with 21 bases between. The CDR3 runs to 19 residues. Per the germline V gene, CDR1 is SGDLS and CDR2 is YYNGEE. For the CDR3, the DNA is TGTGCCAGCAGCGTAGGTGACCCCGGAGGGGCAATCGGCAATCAGCCCCAGCATTTT. Residues: CASSVGDPGGAIGNQPQHF.

This clone was seen a single time. This chain links TRBV5-6 with TRBJ1-1, with D unclear. The CDR3 has 15 residues. In germline, CDR1 is SGHDT, CDR2 YYEEEE. V was pared by 1 base and J by 10 bases, with 20 bases between. CDR3 loop: CASSLTSDEDSLAFF. In DNA form, the CDR3 reads TGTGCCAGCAGCTTGACCAGCGACGAGGATTCGTTAGCTTTCTTT.

The chain uses TRBV10-3 and TRBJ1-2; D is undetermined. V was pared by 4 bases and J by 1 base, with 10 bases between. Germline V gene data show CDR1 as ENHRY and CDR2 as SYGVKD. The CDR3 runs 14 residues. CDR3 sequence reads: CAISAVQINYGYTF. The DNA of the CDR3 is TGTGCCATCAGTGCCGTACAGATTAACTATGGCTACACCTTC.

The chain couples TRBV7-9 to TRBJ2-4; 8 nucleotides agree with TRBD1. CDR3 length: 19 amino acids. Germline V gives CDR1 SEHNR, CDR2 FQNEAQ (reference sequence). The trim removed 5 bases at V and 3 bases at J, leaving 18 bases unmatched. In DNA form, the CDR3 reads TGTGCCAGCAGCCAACCCTACCGACAGGGGACAGATGGCAAAAACATTCAGTACTTC. Translated: CASSQPYRQGTDGKNIQYF.

This clone was seen only once. The chain links TRBV7-6 to TRBJ1-5; D is undetermined. The V and J ends lost 1 base and 6 bases respectively, with 16 bases between them. The CDR3 extends over 16 amino acids. The germline V gene encodes CDR1 SGHVS and CDR2 FNYEAQ. CDR3: CASSLERGQTGQPQHF. The DNA for the CDR3 is TGTGCCAGCAGCTTAGAGCGAGGGCAAACGGGTCAGCCCCAGCATTTT.